There are many counts of the clone carrying this TCR beta chain. The antigen remains undetermined. In germline, CDR1 is SGHRS, CDR2 YFSETQ. V dropped 2 bases and J dropped 8; count of bases not matched to a gene: 10. The CDR3 covers 16 residues. Quantitative barcoded 5'-RACE was used to prepare TCR beta libraries. TCRdb redid the calling of the 5' RACE reads with MiXCR, one entry per CDR3 protein. There are a few hundred thousand distinct CDR3 sequences in the sample; about 10% occur only once, and under 8% lies in the top ten. The data derive from a study of CD8 T cells in ankylosing spondylitis. Study conclusions and caveats: Disease-associated clones were reportedly significantly overrepresented in matched ankylosing spondylitis synovial fluid. Peripheral blood held disease-linked clones only at relatively low frequency, and these were CD8+. It appeared that ankylosing spondylitis blood was characterized by a TCR beta motif of fewer than ten highly homologous variants.

Sample: blood, either unsorted or a sorted T cell fraction (not recorded which). The rearrangement joins TRBV5-1 to TRBJ2-1, with 10 bases matching TRBD2. This TCR was sampled from a male donor with ankylosing spondylitis or in good health (not recorded which). CDR3 loop: CASSFEKRGGVDEQFF. The CDR3 bases are TGCGCCAGCAGCTTCGAGAAGCGGGGGGGCGTCGATGAGCAGTTCTTC. Using reference TRBV5-1 and TRBJ2-1 for the parts outside the CDR3, the full variable domain is KAGVTQTPRYLIKTRGQQVTLSCSPISGHRSVSWYQQTPGQGLQFLFEYFSETQRNKGNFPGRFSGRQFSNSRSEMNVSTLELGDSALYLCASSFEKRGGVDEQFFGPGTRLTVL.